The following is a T cell receptor (beta chain) sequence with its context. This entry belongs to a study of identifying expanded T cells in peripheral blood. During the collection period, no donor immune events like infections were recorded. The repertoire was sequenced with immunoSEQ multiplex PCR; TCRdb's copy has only in-frame clones and lacks some. This sample has more than 75,000 clones, with around 86% found just once. The CDR3 consists of 17 residues. Trimming shortened V by 0 bases and J by 0 bases, and 13 bases separated the two germline ends. The germline gives CDR1 LGHNT, CDR2 FRNRAP. The sequenced sample consisted of blood. The chain couples TRBV12-5 to TRBJ2-3, with D perhaps matching TRBD1 (5 bases). The clonotype originates from a person aged 18 to 75 in good health. The CDR3 here is CASGLVVVAGSTDTQYF. For the CDR3, the DNA is TGTGCTAGTGGTTTGGTTGTCGTTGCAGGGAGCACAGATACGCAGTATTTT.